This T cell receptor beta chain came from a study of PD-1 blockade in mismatch repair-deficient tumors. Study-level information: Patients had approximately 11 mismatch repair-deficient cancer types and were previously treated and progressing. Whole-study results and caveats: Tumor-resident clones, often undetectable pretreatment in blood, expanded then contracted after pembrolizumab.

This clone was picked up one time. Its antigen remains unknown. The data were produced by immunoSEQ multiplex PCR, yet TCRdb's version contains in-frame clones alone and is incomplete. Of roughly 53,000 clones in the sample, around 82% were seen once. PCR or immunohistochemistry showed mismatch repair deficiency in every enrolled patient. TCRs were sequenced from a few patients responding to pembrolizumab. Trimming stripped 4 bases from V and 2 bases from J, with 13 bases between. CDR3 size: 15 residues. Germline lookup yields CDR1 SGHRS and CDR2 YFSETQ. Source: peripheral blood, taken 4 weeks after starting pembrolizumab. This TCR was recovered from an adult with mismatch repair-deficient cancer. This chain connects TRBV5-1 to TRBJ1-5; D may be TRBD1 (5 bases). This CDR3 reads CASSEGLRRNQPQHF. CDR3 sequence (DNA): TGCGCCAGCAGCGAGGGACTGCGCCGCAATCAGCCCCAGCATTTT. The whole variable domain, remainder taken from reference TRBV5-1 and TRBJ1-5, is KAGVTQTPRYLIKTRGQQVTLSCSPISGHRSVSWYQQTPGQGLQFLFEYFSETQRNKGNFPGRFSGRQFSNSRSEMNVSTLELGDSALYLCASSEGLRRNQPQHFGDGTRLSIL.